This entry features one TCR beta chain sequence. Everyone who took part was roughly 18 to 89 years old, and they came from fewer than 25 US areas. The study counted Cohort 3 donors as recovered given two negative PCRs, clearance, or symptom resolution. The sample is drawn from a study of blood T cell repertoires in COVID-19. Study-wide context: Material from acute and convalescent COVID-19 was sourced from the United States, Italy and Spain.

The data were produced by immunoSEQ multiplex PCR, yet TCRdb's version contains in-frame clones alone and is incomplete. The table lists a few hundred thousand clones, approximately 83% of them singletons. Sequencing was done on a sample of PBMCs or T cells enriched from blood (not recorded which). The clonotype originates from a woman aged 25 to 39 who had recovered from COVID-19.

Here the CDR3 reads CATSLLSGEAFF. DNA for the CDR3: TGTGCCACCAGTTTGCTCAGCGGAGAAGCTTTCTTT. The rearrangement links TRBV24-1 to TRBJ1-1; D call uncertain. There are 12 residues in the CDR3. Trimming removed 6 bases at V and 8 bases at J, with 12 bases between. CDR1 is KGHDR, CDR2 SFDVKD, per germline.